The present TCR beta chain was sequenced within a study of T cell repertoires in cytomegalovirus infection. Study information: Newly reported HLA-C-restricted and thoroughly characterized HLA-B-restricted CMV epitopes were employed. TCR beta signatures that were public indicated CMV infection and matching HLA type.

Germline V gene lookup returns CDR1 LNHDA and CDR2 SQIVND (reference sequence). V was clipped by 5 bases and J by 5 bases, with 15 bases between them. This CDR3 is built from 14 residues. Broader study findings: Pooled public TCR beta family frequency picked out CMV carriers with the relevant HLA.

TCRdb called the reads again in MiXCR, with one record for every CDR3 protein. The table has about 920,000 distinct CDR3 sequences, 30% to 40% seen once; the top ten hold around an eighth. This clonotype came up a few times. What it binds is unknown. This clonotype originated in a human donor in good health (CMV status not recorded). Some clones in this sample may be carry-over from other donors' samples. The rearrangement uses TRBV19 and TRBJ2-5; TRBD2 might be the D (5 bases). The sample consisted of cultured CD8+ T cells from PBMCs, taken from culture after CMV antigen stimulation. The DNA of the CDR3 is TGTGCCAGTAGTCCGCGGGCCCCTGAGGAGACCCAGTACTTC. Its protein is CASSPRAPEETQYF.